This TCR beta chain is from a study of T-cell memory formation after mild COVID-19 (dated by TCRdb to the early 2020s). Looking at the study overall: TCR sequence clusters from the two donors were found to be largely donor specific. In two donors, T-cell clones that expanded and contracted after mild COVID-19 were followed by sequencing TCRalpha and TCRbeta repertoires longitudinally. Two young, previously healthy adult volunteers, one female and one male, were included in the cohort.

Sequencing relied on an Illumina NovaSeq 6000. TCRalpha and TCRbeta cDNA libraries were built by 5'RACE with constant-segment primers, adding sample barcodes and unique molecular identifiers. RNA was extracted from every sample with Trizol reagent. Libraries were amplified in two PCR steps, with a second sample barcode and Illumina TruSeq adapters added in the second step. The libraries were sequenced on an Illumina NovaSeq using 2 x 150 bp paired-end reads. In the paper's pipeline: Reads were demultiplexed and collapsed into UMI-guided consensus sequences with migec v1.2.7. Using mixcr v2.1.11, UMI consensuses were aligned to TRA and TRB V and J templates and then assembled into clonotypes. Expanded or contracted clonotypes were those called significant by both edgeR and NoisET, with noise models trained on biological replicates. edgeR calls used a false discovery rate-adjusted p below 0.01 and a log2 fold-change threshold of 1. As an exploratory analysis of dynamics, max-normalized trajectories of the 1000 most abundant clonotypes were examined by PCA with hierarchical clustering. Separately sequenced CD4+ and CD8+ repertoires were used to assign the CD4 or CD8 phenotype of responding clones. Using fastp trimming at Q25 and MiXCR clonotype assembly, TCRdb reanalyzed the public sequencing data and kept in-frame beta chains. Merged by CDR3 protein, the rows form single entries marked with the most common genes and DNA. Clone size and V and J calls follow TCRdb, not the original study. Here the sample has about 310,000 distinct CDR3 sequences; roughly 21% occur a single time. Roughly 21% of the sample is held by the ten biggest clonotypes.

The CDR3 goes from the cysteine to the phenylalanine over 13 residues. The DNA shown is the 39-base CDR3, in frame from base 1. V and J are truncated by 6 bases and 5 bases respectively, leaving an intervening sequence of 13 bases. From the germline V gene, CDR1 is MNHEY and CDR2 is SVGAGI. Ficoll-Paque density gradient centrifugation was used to isolate PBMCs. What the research found in general, with its limitations: Clones contracting from day 15 to 85 had balanced CD4/CD8 phenotypes, while a second wave expanding from day 15 to 37 was biased towards CD4+. Some responding clones were found in pre-infection memory, which suggests that pre-existing cross-reactive memory T cells took part in the SARS-CoV-2 response. SARS-CoV-2 specificity of the second-wave clones peaking on day 37 was not confirmed. Contracting CD4+ clones were located mainly in the CM and EM memory subsets, whereas CD8+ clones were found to be enriched in EMRA. Only two mild cases were covered in the study, and larger cohorts including severe cases with pre-infection samples were considered necessary.

This clonotype showed up just a few times. This clone's antigen is unknown. No qualities accompany the bases; no much larger clone lies one base away. The V and J segments used are TRBV6-5 and TRBJ2-5; matching of 6 bases hints at TRBD1 as the D gene. The TCR was taken from a man between 18 and 29 years old who had mild COVID-19 (a few samples of this study predate the infection). The sample titles of this study are shuffled in the database, so cell type and time point are left out; the donor was told from shared clones. The sequenced sample was PBMCs or a T cell subset sorted from them (not recorded which). The DNA is TGTGCCAGCAGCCGAACAGGGTGGGAGACCCAGTACTTC. Protein translation: CASSRTGWETQYF.